This T cell receptor beta chain was sequenced during a study of immune characterization of retroperitoneal liposarcoma. This clonotype is deemed large. Using its own MiXCR run on the PCR reads, TCRdb lists one record per CDR3 protein. The table lists around 11,000 distinct CDR3 sequences, about a quarter of them singletons. The clonotype originates from a male donor with retroperitoneal liposarcoma. What was sequenced was tumor tissue.

The CDR3 DNA reads as TGTGCCAGCAGTGCCTTAGAAGGGGTCCCCTACGAGCAGTACTTC. Protein: CASSALEGVPYEQYF. The gene calls are TRBV6-1 and TRBJ2-1, with D possibly matching TRBD1 (5 bases). The DNA end favors TRBJ2-7, so the J call may be wrong. Germline V gene sequence: CDR1 MNHNS, CDR2 SASEGT. The CDR3 is 15 residues long.